These T cell receptor beta chains were read from a single sample in a study of shared clonotypes between healthy human individuals. The protocol was immunoSEQ multiplex PCR, while the TCRdb copy is restricted to in-frame clones and leaves out a portion. The table records under 650,000 clones, 90% to 96% of them present only once. The sequencing input was naive CD4+ T cells sorted from blood. These receptors originate from a woman aged 30 to 39 in good health. Each CDR3 is given with its conserved first and last residue. The D gene is left open where the match is weak. Clone size, where shown, is once, few, many, or a class for clones that have expanded.

TRBJ2-7 TRBD1 TRBV4-1 . TGCGCCAGCAGCCAACCAACCCAGGGACAGGGACTACGGGAGCAGTACTTC CASSQPTQGQGLREQYF
TRBJ2-7 TRBD2 TRBV5-6 . TGTGCCAGCAGCCGACTGGCGGGAGGGACCTCCGAGCAGTACTTC CASSRLAGGTSEQYF
TRBJ2-1 . TRBV18 . TGTGCCAGCTCACCGAGGCGGGATTCCTACAATGAGCAGTTCTTC CASSPRRDSYNEQFF
TRBJ2-7 . TRBV5-1 . TGCGCCAGCAGCTTGGATCGGTTTAGCTCCTACGAGCAGTACTTC CASSLDRFSSYEQYF
TRBJ2-7 . TRBV6-1 . TGTGCCAGCAGTGAGGGGGGAGCAGGCTCCTACGAGCAGTACTTC CASSEGGAGSYEQYF
TRBJ2-1 . TRBV7-3 . TGTGCCAGCAGCTTAAGTGTCGACAATGAGCAGTTCTTC CASSLSVDNEQFF
TRBJ2-2 . TRBV19 . TGTGCCAGTAAGCCGAAGATCAGTAACACCGGGGAGCTGTTTTTT CASKPKISNTGELFF
TRBJ2-4 TRBD2 TRBV9 . TGTGCCAGCAGCCCACGGGGGGGGCTAGCCAAAAACATTCAGTACTTC CASSPRGGLAKNIQYF
TRBJ2-1 . TRBV5-1 . TGCGCCAGCAGCTTGGAATCGGCATACAATGAGCAGTTCTTC CASSLESAYNEQFF
TRBJ1-3 . TRBV18 . TGTGCCAGCTCCCAAGAGCGATTTGGAAACACCATATATTTT CASSQERFGNTIYF
TRBJ2-7 . TRBV28 . TGTGCCAGCAGTCCAAACTACTGGGGGGCGAACTACGAGCAGTACTTC CASSPNYWGANYEQYF
TRBJ2-7 . TRBV28 . TGTGCCAGCAGGTACAGGATCGACGAGCAGTACTTC CASRYRIDEQYF
TRBJ1-1 . TRBV6-1 . TGTGCCAGCAGTGAAAAAAGGGGCTCGATGAACACTGAAGCTTTCTTT CASSEKRGSMNTEAFF
TRBJ2-5 TRBD2 TRBV19 . TGTGCCAGTACCGCTACCGGGACTACGGAGACCCAGTACTTC CASTATGTTETQYF
TRBJ2-4 TRBD2 TRBV19 . TGTGCCAGTAGTATAGTTCTAGCGGGACACGCACTAGCCAAAAACATTCAGTACTTC CASSIVLAGHALAKNIQYF
TRBJ1-3 . TRBV4-1 . TGCGCCAGCAGCCAAGATCAATGGCAGTTGGGAAACACCATATATTTT CASSQDQWQLGNTIYF
TRBJ2-7 . TRBV18 once TGTGCCAGCTCACCACCGCGGCGGACAACCTACGAGCAGTACTTC CASSPPRRTTYEQYF
TRBJ2-7 . TRBV21-1 once TGTGCCAGCAGCAAAGCTGTCCACTACGAGCAGTACTTC CASSKAVHYEQYF
TRBJ2-7 TRBD2 TRBV19 once TGTGCCAGTAGTGGCTCCGGGACTAGCGTCGAGAACGAGCAGTACTTC CASSGSGTSVENEQYF
TRBJ2-3 . TRBV7-3 . TGTGCCAGCAGCCCAGGGGGCACAGATACGCAGTATTTT CASSPGGTDTQYF
TRBJ1-2 . TRBV6-5 . TGTGCCAGCAGTTACCAGGGCGCCTATGGCTACACCTTC CASSYQGAYGYTF
TRBJ2-5 . TRBV5-1 once TGCGCCAGCAGCGCACTAGCCGGGATTCAAGAGACCCAGTACTTC CASSALAGIQETQYF
TRBJ2-7 TRBD2 TRBV5-1 . TGCGCCAGCAGCACGGGACTAGCGGAAGAGAAGCGGGGGCAGTACTTC CASSTGLAEEKRGQYF
TRBJ1-6 . TRBV27 . TGTGCCATCGCCTTCCGCCCCAGCTCCTATAATTCACCCCTCCACTTT CAIAFRPSSYNSPLHF
TRBJ2-5 TRBD1 TRBV28 once TGTGCCAGCAGTAGCCGGACAGGGGCCCAAGAGACCCAGTACTTC CASSSRTGAQETQYF
TRBJ2-1 . TRBV28 . TGTGCCAGCAGTTCTCGCGACAGAGATGAGCAGTTCTTC CASSSRDRDEQFF
TRBJ2-5 TRBD2 TRBV27 . TGTGCCAGCAGTCCACAGACTAGCGGGAGGGTCCGAGAGACCCAGTACTTC CASSPQTSGRVRETQYF
TRBJ1-4 TRBD1 TRBV18 . TGTGCCAGCTCACTGGGTTGGACAGGGAGCCTTGAAAAACTGTTTTTT CASSLGWTGSLEKLFF